This is a list of T cell receptor beta chains from one sample in a study of blood T cell repertoires in COVID-19. Profiled with immunoSEQ multiplex PCR; TCRdb holds only in-frame clones, not every one. The sample lists around 120,000 clones, more than 70% occurring once. Material: peripheral blood. The source of these receptors is a man aged 80 or over with active or convalescent COVID-19. Each CDR3 is given with its conserved first and last residue. D genes are given only for firm matches. Rows may omit the clone size; those that give it use once, few, many or a size class.

V gene	clone size	D gene	J gene	CDR3 DNA	CDR3 protein
TRBV6-5	.	.	TRBJ1-2	TGTGCCAGCACCGCTCAGGCTAACTATGGCTACACCTTC	CASTAQANYGYTF
TRBV5-8	.	.	TRBJ1-6	TGTGCCAGCAGCCCGGGACTCCACTTT	CASSPGLHF
TRBV5-6	few	.	TRBJ1-2	TGTGCCAGCAGCCCCCGCGGGGCCCTTGGTAACTATGGCTACACCTTC	CASSPRGALGNYGYTF
TRBV6-1	.	.	TRBJ1-6	TGTGCCAGCAGTGAAGTGGGGCCCCCCTATAATTCACCCCTCCACTTT	CASSEVGPPYNSPLHF
TRBV7-8	.	.	TRBJ2-5	TGTGCCAGCGGGGGGGCCGGGGCTAAAGAGACCCAGTACTTC	CASGGAGAKETQYF
TRBV18	.	.	TRBJ2-5	TGTGCCAGCTCAGGCCAGGGTAGCCAAGAGACCCAGTACTTC	CASSGQGSQETQYF
TRBV4-1	.	.	TRBJ2-3	TGCGCCAGCAGCCAAGGGAGGAATAGTGCCACAGATACGCAGTATTTT	CASSQGRNSATDTQYF
TRBV11-2	.	.	TRBJ2-1	TGTGCCAGCAGCCCGAGGGGGAACTTCAATGAGCAGTTCTTC	CASSPRGNFNEQFF
TRBV7-9	many	.	TRBJ2-3	TGTGCCAGCAGCGGGGCCCCTCATGGAGATACGCAGTATTTT	CASSGAPHGDTQYF
TRBV6-2/TRBV6-3	.	.	TRBJ2-7	TGTGCCAGCAGTTCCCTGGGGCAGTTCTACGAGCAGTACTTC	CASSSLGQFYEQYF
TRBV12-5	once	.	TRBJ2-7	TGTGCTAGTGGTTTGTCGGGTCGCGACGAGCAGTACTTC	CASGLSGRDEQYF
TRBV6-5	.	TRBD2	TRBJ2-1	TGTGCCAGCAGTTACGAGCGGGGGGGCGTCAATGAGCAGTTCTTC	CASSYERGGVNEQFF
TRBV10-3	.	.	TRBJ1-2	TGTGCCATCAGCCAGCCTTCAGGGGAGGGAGGCTATGGCTACACCTTC	CAISQPSGEGGYGYTF
TRBV5-6	.	TRBD1	TRBJ1-2	TGTGCCAGCAGCTTGGCGGACAGGGTGGATGGCTACACCTTC	CASSLADRVDGYTF
TRBV4-1	.	.	TRBJ1-5	TGCGCCAGCAGCCAAGGAGCTTGGGCAGGGGCTCAGCCCCAGCATTTT	CASSQGAWAGAQPQHF
TRBV6-6	.	TRBD2	TRBJ2-7	TGTGCCAGCAGCTATGGGACTAGCGGGGACTCCTACGAGCAGTACTTC	CASSYGTSGDSYEQYF
TRBV11-2	few	.	TRBJ1-2	TGTGCCAGCAGCTTAGATCTTGGCAGGGCACATGGCTACACCTTC	CASSLDLGRAHGYTF
TRBV28	once	TRBD1	TRBJ2-7	TGTGCCAGCAGTTTAGGTGACAGGGAGTCCTACGAGCAGTACTTC	CASSLGDRESYEQYF
TRBV28	.	TRBD2	TRBJ2-1	TGTGCCAGCACGGCGGGGGGCCTTGGCAATGAGCAGTTCTTC	CASTAGGLGNEQFF